This T cell receptor beta chain was identified in a study of T cells after yellow fever vaccination. The table lists this clonotype with many counts. The CDR3 is 15 amino acids. The V gene's germline CDR1 is SGHTA and CDR2 FQGNSA. Trimming took 5 bases from V and 8 from J; bases not matched to a gene: 12. TCRdb called the 5' RACE reads again in MiXCR, with one record for every CDR3 protein. This table has 250,000 or so distinct CDR3 sequences, approximately 3.6% appearing once. The TCR originated in a man aged 18 to 35 who received the YFV17D yellow fever vaccine. J is TRBJ1-2 and V is TRBV7-2; TRBD1 agrees at 9 bases. Sequences were derived from PBMCs, sampled 15 days after the yellow fever booster vaccination. The CDR3 reads CASSLRDREGGGYTF. For the CDR3, the DNA is TGTGCCAGCAGCCTAAGGGACAGGGAAGGTGGAGGCTACACCTTC.